A single sample gave rise to the 2 T cell receptor beta chains below, sequenced in a study of blood T cell repertoires in COVID-19. Sequencing was performed with immunoSEQ multiplex PCR; in TCRdb, only in-frame clones are kept and a portion is missing. The table lists roughly 140,000 clones, approximately 81% of them singletons. Sequencing was performed on peripheral blood. Every receptor here comes from a woman aged 60-75 years with COVID-19, enrolled during active disease.

The V and J genes are TRBV4-2 and TRBJ2-7; D not certain. V lost 0 bases and J 3 bases, leaving 12 bases between the germline ends. CDR1 and CDR2 (germline): LGHNA, YNFKEQ. This CDR3 has 15 residues. The CDR3 protein is CASSQEGGPDYEQYF. For the CDR3, the DNA is TGTGCCAGCAGCCAAGAAGGCGGCCCAGACTACGAGCAGTACTTC.

The chain carries TRBV20-1 and TRBJ1-2; D call uncertain. Trimming cost V 2 bases and J 4 bases, with 5 bases left between them. The CDR3 totals 11 residues. In germline, CDR1 is DFQATT, CDR2 SNEGSKA (reference sequence). The CDR3 loop reads CSARLPYGYTF. For the CDR3, the DNA is TGCAGTGCTAGACTACCCTATGGCTACACCTTC.